This TCR beta chain derives from a study of CD8+ T cells in alopecia areata. Turning to the study itself: Treated individuals took tofacitinib by mouth, 5 to 10 mg twice daily. Study outcomes and limitations: When scalp samples are sequenced, resident alphabeta T cells of normal skin are also captured. Normal scalp showed lower clonality than lesional scalp, especially alopecia totalis/universalis.

This clone was detected a few times. Antigen specificity is unknown. Reverse transcribed after extraction, RNA yielded cDNA as the sequencing template. The repertoire was sequenced with immunoSEQ multiplex PCR; TCRdb's copy has only in-frame clones and lacks some. Among around 250,000 clones listed, about two thirds were seen once. Germline V gene lookup returns CDR1 SQVTM and CDR2 ANQGSEA. The CDR3 is made up of 13 amino acids. Trimming stripped 3 bases from V and 2 bases from J, with 5 bases between. This TCR was sampled from a human donor with alopecia areata. The V and J genes are TRBV29-1 and TRBJ2-6, with no clear D. The source material was CD4+ T cells sorted from blood, sampled at week 0. The CDR3 nucleotides read TGCAGCGTTGAGGGTGCTGGGGCCAACGTCCTGACTTTC. Protein product: CSVEGAGANVLTF. Supplemented by reference TRBV29-1 and TRBJ2-6, the full variable domain reads SAVISQKPSRDICQRGTSLTIQCQVDSQVTMMFWYRQQPGQSLTLIATANQGSEATYESGFVIDKFPISRPNLTFSTLTVSNMSPEDSSIYLCSVEGAGANVLTFGAGSRLTVL.